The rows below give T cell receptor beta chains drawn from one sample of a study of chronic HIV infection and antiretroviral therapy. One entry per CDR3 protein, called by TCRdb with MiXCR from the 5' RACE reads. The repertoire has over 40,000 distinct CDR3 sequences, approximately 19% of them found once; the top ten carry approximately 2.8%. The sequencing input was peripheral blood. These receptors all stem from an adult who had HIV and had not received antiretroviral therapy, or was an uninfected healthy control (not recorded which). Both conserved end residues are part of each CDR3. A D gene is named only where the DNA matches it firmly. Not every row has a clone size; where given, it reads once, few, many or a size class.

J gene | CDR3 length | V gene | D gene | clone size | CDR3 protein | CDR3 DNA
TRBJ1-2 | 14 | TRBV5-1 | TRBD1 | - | CASSLAGQGSGYTF | TGCGCCAGCAGCTTGGCGGGACAGGGAAGCGGCTACACCTTC
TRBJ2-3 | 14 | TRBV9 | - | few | CASSESGSTDTQYF | TGTGCCAGCAGCGAATCTGGAAGCACAGATACGCAGTATTTT
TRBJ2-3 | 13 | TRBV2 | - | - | CASSHRNTDTQYF | TGTGCCAGCAGTCATCGGAACACAGATACGCAGTATTTT
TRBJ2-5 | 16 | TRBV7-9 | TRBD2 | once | CASSSQTSGEQETQYF | TGTGCCAGCAGCTCCCAGACTAGCGGAGAACAAGAGACCCAGTACTTC
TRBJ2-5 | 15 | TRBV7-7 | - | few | CASSLAGLEGETQYF | TGTGCTAGCAGCTTAGCAGGCCTAGAGGGGGAGACCCAGTACTTC
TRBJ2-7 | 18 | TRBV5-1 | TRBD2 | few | CASSFYPGTSGFSYEQYF | TGCGCCAGCAGCTTCTACCCCGGGACTAGCGGGTTCTCCTACGAGCAGTACTTC
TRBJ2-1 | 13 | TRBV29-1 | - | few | CSVERLNYNEQFF | TGCAGCGTTGAGAGATTAAACTACAATGAGCAGTTCTTC
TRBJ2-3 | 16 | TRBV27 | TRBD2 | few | CASSLLASGSVYTQYF | TGTGCCAGCAGTTTATTGGCTAGCGGGAGCGTATATACGCAGTATTTT
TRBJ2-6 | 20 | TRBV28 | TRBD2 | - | CASSYPAEWGRGSGANVLTF | TGTGCCAGCAGTTACCCCGCTGAATGGGGGAGGGGCTCTGGGGCCAACGTCCTGACTTTC
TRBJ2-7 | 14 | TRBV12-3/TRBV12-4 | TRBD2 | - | CVSSPLAGAAEQYF | TGTGTCAGCAGTCCTCTAGCGGGAGCGGCCGAGCAGTACTTC
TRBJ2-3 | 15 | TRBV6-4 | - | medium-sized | CASSDSTGSTDTQYF | TGTGCCAGCAGTGACTCGACAGGAAGCACAGATACGCAGTATTTT
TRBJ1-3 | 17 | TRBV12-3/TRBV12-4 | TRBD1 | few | CASSLKGAAVSGNTIYF | TGTGCCAGCAGTTTAAAGGGGGCAGCCGTCTCTGGAAACACCATATATTTT
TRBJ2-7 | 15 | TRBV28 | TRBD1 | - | CASLSGGTGGFEQYF | TGTGCCAGCCTCTCTGGAGGGACAGGGGGTTTCGAGCAGTACTTC
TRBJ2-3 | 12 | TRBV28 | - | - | CASSRNTDTQYF | TGTGCCAGCAGTCGGAACACAGATACGCAGTATTTT
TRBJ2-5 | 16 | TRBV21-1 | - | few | CASSKASGQSQETQYF | TGTGCCAGCAGCAAAGCTTCTGGTCAATCCCAAGAGACCCAGTACTTC
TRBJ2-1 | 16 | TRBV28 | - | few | CASSPLGGVSINEQFF | TGTGCCAGCAGTCCCCTTGGTGGGGTCTCAATCAATGAGCAGTTCTTC
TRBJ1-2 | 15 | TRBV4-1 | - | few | CASSQGGRGISGYTF | TGCGCCAGCAGCCAAGGAGGTCGGGGTATCAGCGGCTACACCTTC
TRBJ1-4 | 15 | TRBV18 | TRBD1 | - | CASSPLEGQGEKLFF | TGTGCCAGCTCACCACTTGAGGGACAGGGTGAAAAACTGTTTTTT
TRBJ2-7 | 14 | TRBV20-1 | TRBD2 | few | CSARIGTSGRPLYF | TGCAGTGCTAGGATAGGGACTAGCGGGAGACCCCTCTACTTC
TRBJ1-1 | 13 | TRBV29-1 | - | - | CSVGWGPNTEAFF | TGCAGCGTTGGGTGGGGCCCGAACACTGAAGCTTTCTTT
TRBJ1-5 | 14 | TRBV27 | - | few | CASSPDANPQPQHF | TGTGCCAGCAGTCCCGATGCGAACCCTCAGCCCCAGCATTTT
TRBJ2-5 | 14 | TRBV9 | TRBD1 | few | CASSYRDSKETQYF | TGTGCCAGCAGCTACCGGGACAGCAAAGAGACCCAGTACTTC
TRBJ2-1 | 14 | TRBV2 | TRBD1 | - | CASCRGLGNNEQFF | TGTGCCAGCTGCAGGGGGCTCGGGAACAATGAGCAGTTCTTC
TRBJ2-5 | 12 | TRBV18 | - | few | CASSQPATAQYF | TGTGCCAGCTCACAGCCGGCGACGGCCCAGTACTTC
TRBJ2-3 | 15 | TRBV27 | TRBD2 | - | CASSSLAGGADTQYF | TGTGCCAGCAGTTCCCTAGCGGGAGGGGCAGATACGCAGTATTTT
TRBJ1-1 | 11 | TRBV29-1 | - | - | CSVAPNTEAFF | TGCAGCGTTGCCCCCAACACTGAAGCTTTCTTT
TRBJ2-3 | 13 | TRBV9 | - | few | CASSAQGTDTQYF | TGTGCCAGCAGCGCGCAGGGTACAGATACGCAGTATTTT
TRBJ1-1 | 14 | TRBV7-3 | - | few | CASSLAGTAHEAFF | TGTGCCAGCAGCTTAGCCGGGACCGCGCATGAAGCTTTCTTT
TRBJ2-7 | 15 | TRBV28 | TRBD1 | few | CASSTAGTGNYEQYF | TGTGCCAGCAGTACCGCTGGGACAGGGAACTACGAGCAGTACTTC
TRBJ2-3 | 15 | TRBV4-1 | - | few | CASSQDGGSPYTQYF | TGCGCCAGCAGCCAAGATGGGGGGTCCCCTTATACGCAGTATTTT
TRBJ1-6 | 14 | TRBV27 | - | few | CASSWQGRNSPLHF | TGTGCCAGCAGTTGGCAGGGGAGGAATTCACCCCTCCACTTT
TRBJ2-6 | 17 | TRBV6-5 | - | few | CASSYMAGEGGANVLTF | TGTGCCAGCAGTTATATGGCAGGGGAGGGAGGGGCCAACGTCCTGACTTTC
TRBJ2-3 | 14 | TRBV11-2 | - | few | CASRFRTPTDTQYF | TGTGCCAGCAGGTTTCGGACCCCCACAGATACGCAGTATTTT
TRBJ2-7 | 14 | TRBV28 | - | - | CASNRRTATTEQYF | TGTGCCAGCAACAGACGGACAGCTACAACAGAGCAGTACTTC
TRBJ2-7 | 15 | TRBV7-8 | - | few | CASSLVLGTTYEQYF | TGTGCCAGCAGCTTAGTCTTGGGGACAACTTACGAGCAGTACTTC
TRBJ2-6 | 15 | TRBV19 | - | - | CASSAQGAGANVLTF | TGTGCCAGTAGTGCCCAAGGTGCTGGGGCCAACGTCCTGACTTTC
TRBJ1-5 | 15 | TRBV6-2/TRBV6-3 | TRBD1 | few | CASTKYRGRNQPQHF | TGTGCCAGCACCAAGTACAGGGGGCGGAATCAGCCCCAGCATTTT
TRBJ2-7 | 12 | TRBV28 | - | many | CASSTGITRQYF | TGTGCCAGCAGCACAGGGATTACGAGGCAGTACTTC
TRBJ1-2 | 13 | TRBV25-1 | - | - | CASSETGPYGYTF | TGTGCCAGCAGTGAAACAGGACCCTATGGCTACACCTTC
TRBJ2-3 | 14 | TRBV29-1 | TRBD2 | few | CSVAAGTGTDTQYF | TGCAGCGTTGCAGCGGGAACGGGTACAGATACGCAGTATTTT
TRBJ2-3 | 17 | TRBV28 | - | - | CASRSWGIRESTDTQYF | TGTGCCAGCCGCTCCTGGGGAATCCGCGAAAGCACAGATACGCAGTATTTT
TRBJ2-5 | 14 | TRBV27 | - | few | CASRNFGGGETQYF | TGTGCCAGCAGGAACTTTGGAGGCGGCGAGACCCAGTACTTC
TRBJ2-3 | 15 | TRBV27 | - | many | CASSSLQGGTDTQYF | TGTGCCAGCAGTTCCCTCCAGGGCGGCACAGATACGCAGTATTTT
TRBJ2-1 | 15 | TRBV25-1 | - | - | CASSEFGSSKNEQFF | TGTGCCAGCAGTGAATTCGGGAGTTCAAAAAATGAGCAGTTCTTC
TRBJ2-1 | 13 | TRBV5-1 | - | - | CASSSGPVEKQFF | TGCGCCAGCAGCTCGGGCCCCGTCGAGAAGCAGTTCTTC